The present T cell receptor (beta chain) was sequenced within a study of a mutant IDH1 vaccine in newly diagnosed glioma. Study background: Averaging approximately 42 years of age, treated patients were about 62% male and around 40% female.

CDR1 and CDR2 from the germline V gene are SGDLS and YYNGEE. Trimming pared 3 bases from V and 2 bases from J, leaving 14 bases between. The CDR3 spans 15 residues. Time point noted: baseline, week 1 (first vaccination visit). Treatment described: pre-vaccination baseline after standard-of-care therapy. New WHO grade 3 or 4 astrocytomas that were IDH1-mutant and ATRX-lost had been found in donors. The table came from immunoSEQ multiplex PCR; TCRdb's copy has only in-frame clones and leaves some out. There are 68,000 or so clones in the sample; 79% occur only once, and 8.2% lies in the top ten. The sequenced sample was PBMCs, obtained from a glioma patient treated with radiotherapy, temozolomide or both. The TCR originated in a man in his forties or fifties with glioma. This chain connects TRBV9 to TRBJ1-1, with D possibly matching TRBD1 (5 bases). CDR3 protein: CASSGQDTINTEAFF. The CDR3 bases are TGTGCCAGCAGCGGTCAGGACACTATTAACACTGAAGCTTTCTTT.